The entry that follows covers one TCR beta chain sequence. Its binding antigen is unknown. There are no base qualities to consult, and no much larger clone falls within one base. Library construction relied on the immunoSEQ multiplex PCR assay. For most patients, genomic DNA was isolated using the Qiagen DNeasy Blood and Tissue Kit and was shipped frozen to Adaptive Biotechnologies for TCR sequencing. For most patients, high-throughput TCR-beta CDR3 sequencing of genomic DNA was performed by Adaptive Biotechnologies. The study's own analysis went as follows. Adaptive's ImmunoSEQ software was the source of the TCR sequencing data for about 20 patients, while three other patients were processed with MiXCR and VDJtools. To correct CD4 versus CD8 sorting errors, any sequence found in both subsets at a frequency ratio below 5:1 was removed. Because the origin of CDR3 nucleotide sequences shared between donor and recipient could not be assigned, those sequences were removed. Alloreactive clones required at least 2-fold expansion over unstimulated cells and minimum CFSE-low frequency of 0.002% (template counts) or 0.001% (read counts). Mappable clones were those detected in sequenced pre-transplant spleen, lymph node, or MLR CFSE-low populations of the donor or recipient. The cumulative frequency of alloreactive clones was calculated as a percentage of all sequences, weighted by copy number. TCRdb provides this immuneACCESS table in a form limited to in-frame rearrangements. Some clones are lacking; in checked studies, under half of them reflect an unresolved V gene, and why the rest are absent is not known. V and J calls and clone size are copied from that table; D and trimming were computed from the DNA. In all, the sample holds roughly 90,000 clones, and around 93% of those were seen once. The top ten constitute 0.35% of the sample.

The sample belongs to a study of graft-versus-host responses after intestinal transplantation (dated by TCRdb to about 2021). Background on the whole study: Recipients received multivisceral, liver-intestinal, or isolated intestinal transplants. All recipients received anti-thymocyte globulin induction followed by maintenance tacrolimus and steroids for about three years. Bulk TCR-beta CDR3 sequencing was used to track graft-versus-host and host-versus-graft alloreactive T cell clones in the graft, circulation and bone marrow after intestinal transplantation. To identify alloreactive clones, pre-transplant mixed lymphocyte reaction products were sequenced and then compared with unstimulated pre-transplant donor and recipient T cells. The cohort enrolled about two dozen intestinal transplant recipients, one of whom was a retransplant, and 3 patients without pretransplant specimens were excluded. Donor T cell macrochimerism was defined as a peak of at least 4% donor T cells among recipient peripheral blood mononuclear cells. Rather than being sequenced by the commercial service, samples from a few later patients were sequenced in-house on an Illumina MiSeq and processed with MiXCR. Summary of the overall study and its limitations: Conclusions were limited by the relatively low number and heterogeneity of intestinal transplant patients. Early after transplant, peak levels of circulating GvH clones were associated with declines in HvG clones. Patients with donor T cell macrochimerism had high GvH to HvG T cell clonal ratios in their allografts. GvH clones were detected in recipient bone marrow, and some appeared earlier in ileal mucosa or blood, consistent with an intestinal mucosal origin.

The CDR3, cysteine through phenylalanine, is 12 amino acids long. Solely the CDR3 DNA is kept, with 36 bases framed from the first base. The germline V gene yields SGHNT for CDR1 and YENEEA for CDR2. The V end loses 5 bases and the J end loses 8 bases, and a stretch of 12 bases separates them. Taken with the paper, the label for time point translates to: cells obtained before transplantation from donor or recipient. CD3+CD4+ and CD3+CD8+ populations were FACS-sorted from unstimulated pre-transplant donor and recipient cells taken from spleen or lymph nodes. The receptor's source is a human donor who was the organ donor for an intestinal transplant. The sequence links TRBV11-3 to TRBJ1-2; no confident D gene assignment can be made. The specimen comprised unstimulated CD4+ T cells sorted from spleen or lymph node cells, sampled before transplant. Read as DNA, the sequence is TGTGCCAGCAGCAATCGTTACTCCGGCTACACCTTC. Protein translation: CASSNRYSGYTF.